This T cell receptor beta chain came from a study of CD8+ T cells in alopecia areata. Treatment here: oral pan-JAK inhibitor, 5-10 mg twice daily. RNA was isolated and reverse transcribed to cDNA, the sequencing template. Profiled with immunoSEQ multiplex PCR; TCRdb holds only in-frame clones, not every one. The table lists 150,000 to 250,000 clones, 45% to 75% of them singletons. Germline V gene data show CDR1 as GTSNPN and CDR2 as SVGIG (reference sequence). The V end lost 4 bases, the J end lost 1 base, and 16 bases lay between the germline ends. The CDR3 has 15 amino acids. This specimen was CD4+ T cells sorted from blood, taken at week 4, from a patient treated with tofacitinib. The sequence derives from a human donor with alopecia areata. This chain joins TRBV30 and TRBJ2-5; D possibly corresponds to TRBD2 (6 bases). The DNA of the CDR3 is TGTGCCTGGACCCGACTAGGACCCGCCCAAGAGACCCAGTACTTC. Translation gives CAWTRLGPAQETQYF.